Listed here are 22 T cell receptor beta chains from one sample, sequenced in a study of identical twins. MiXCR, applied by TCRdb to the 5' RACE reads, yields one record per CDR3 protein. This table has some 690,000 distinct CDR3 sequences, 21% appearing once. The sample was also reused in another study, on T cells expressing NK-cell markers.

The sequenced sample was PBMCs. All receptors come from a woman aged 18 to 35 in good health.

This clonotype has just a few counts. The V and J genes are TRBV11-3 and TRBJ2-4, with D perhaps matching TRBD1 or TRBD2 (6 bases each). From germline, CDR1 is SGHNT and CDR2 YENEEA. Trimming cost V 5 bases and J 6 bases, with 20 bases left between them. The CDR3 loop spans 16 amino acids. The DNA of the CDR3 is TGTGCCAGCAGCCCTACAGGGTGGGGGGCCTCAAACATTCAGTACTTC. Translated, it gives CASSPTGWGASNIQYF.

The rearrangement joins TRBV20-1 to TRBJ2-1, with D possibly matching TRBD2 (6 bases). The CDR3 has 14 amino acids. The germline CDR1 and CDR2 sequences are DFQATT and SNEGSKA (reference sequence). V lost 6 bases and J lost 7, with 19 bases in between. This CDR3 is CSAPREPLVNEQFF. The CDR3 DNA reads TGCAGTGCGCCCCGGGAGCCCCTCGTTAATGAGCAGTTCTTC.

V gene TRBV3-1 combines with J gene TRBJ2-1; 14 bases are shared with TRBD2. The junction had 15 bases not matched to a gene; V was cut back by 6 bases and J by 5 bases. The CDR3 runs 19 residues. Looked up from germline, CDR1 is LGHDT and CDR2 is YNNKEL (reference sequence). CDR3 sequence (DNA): TGTGCCAGCAGTCAGAACTCCGGGACTAGCGGGGGTAATAACAATGAGCAGTTCTTC. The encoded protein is CASSQNSGTSGGNNNEQFF.

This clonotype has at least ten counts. The CDR3 here is CSARHPNSGNTIYF. CDR3 nucleotide sequence: TGCAGTGCTAGACACCCTAACTCTGGAAACACCATATATTTT. V gene TRBV20-1 combines with J gene TRBJ1-3; D is undetermined. The CDR3 length is 14 residues. V gave up 2 bases and J gave up 0 bases, with 8 bases separating them. Per germline, CDR1 DFQATT and CDR2 SNEGSKA (reference sequence).

The CDR3 loop is CASSQTRRSYNEQFF. CDR3 in DNA: TGTGCCAGCAGCCAGACTAGGCGCTCCTACAATGAGCAGTTCTTC. The gene calls are TRBV12-3 or TRBV12-4 and TRBJ2-1; the D gene is possibly TRBD2 (6 bases). This CDR3 spans 15 amino acids. V shed 6 bases and J shed 0 bases, with 12 bases lying between them.

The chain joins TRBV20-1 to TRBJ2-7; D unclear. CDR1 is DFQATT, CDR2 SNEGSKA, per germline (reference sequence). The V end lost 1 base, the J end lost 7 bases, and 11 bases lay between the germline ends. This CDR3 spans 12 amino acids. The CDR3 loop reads CSARVGVREQYF. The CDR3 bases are TGCAGTGCTAGAGTTGGGGTCCGGGAGCAGTACTTC.

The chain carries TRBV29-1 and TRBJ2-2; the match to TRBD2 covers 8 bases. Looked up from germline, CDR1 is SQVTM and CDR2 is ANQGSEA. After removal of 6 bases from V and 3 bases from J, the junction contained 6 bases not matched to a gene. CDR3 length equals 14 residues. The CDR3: CSVFGGGYTGELFF. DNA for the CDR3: TGCAGCGTATTCGGCGGGGGGTACACCGGGGAGCTGTTTTTT.

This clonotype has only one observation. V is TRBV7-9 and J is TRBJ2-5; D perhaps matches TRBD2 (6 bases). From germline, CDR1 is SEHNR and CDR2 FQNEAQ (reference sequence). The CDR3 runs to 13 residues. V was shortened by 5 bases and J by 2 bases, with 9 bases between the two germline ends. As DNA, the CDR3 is TGTGCCAGCAGCCAGAGCGGGCAAGAGACCCAGTACTTC. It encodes CASSQSGQETQYF.

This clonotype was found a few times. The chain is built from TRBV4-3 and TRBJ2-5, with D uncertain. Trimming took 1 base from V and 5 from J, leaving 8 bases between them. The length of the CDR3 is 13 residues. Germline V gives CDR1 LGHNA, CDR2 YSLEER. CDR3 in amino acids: CASSQVGWETQYF. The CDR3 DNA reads TGCGCCAGCAGCCAAGTGGGATGGGAGACCCAGTACTTC.

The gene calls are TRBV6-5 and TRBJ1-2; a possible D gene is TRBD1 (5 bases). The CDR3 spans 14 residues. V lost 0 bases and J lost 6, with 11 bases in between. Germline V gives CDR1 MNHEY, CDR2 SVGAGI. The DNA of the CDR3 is TGTGCCAGCAGTTACTCTCCAGGGACTAATGGCTACACCTTC. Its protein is CASSYSPGTNGYTF.

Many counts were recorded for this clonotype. The CDR3 spells CASSPSIPQVDEQFF. The DNA for the CDR3 is TGCGCCAGCAGCCCCTCGATACCCCAGGTTGATGAGCAGTTCTTC. V and J are TRBV4-1 and TRBJ2-1; D gene unclear. Germline loops: CDR1 MGHRA, CDR2 YSYEKL. V was trimmed by 4 bases and J by 8 bases, leaving 18 bases between them. The CDR3 is 15 residues long.

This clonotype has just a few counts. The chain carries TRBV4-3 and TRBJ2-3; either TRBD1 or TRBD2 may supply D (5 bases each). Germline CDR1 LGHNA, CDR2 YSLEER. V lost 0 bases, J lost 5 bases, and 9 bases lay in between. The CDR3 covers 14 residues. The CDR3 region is CASSQDGAGDTQYF. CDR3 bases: TGCGCCAGCAGCCAAGATGGGGCGGGAGATACGCAGTATTTT.

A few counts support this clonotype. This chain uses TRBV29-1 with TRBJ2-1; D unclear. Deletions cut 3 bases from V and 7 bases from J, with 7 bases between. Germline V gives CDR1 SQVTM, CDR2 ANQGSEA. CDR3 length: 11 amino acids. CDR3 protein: CSVDRVNEQFF. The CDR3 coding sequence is TGCAGCGTTGATAGGGTGAATGAGCAGTTCTTC.

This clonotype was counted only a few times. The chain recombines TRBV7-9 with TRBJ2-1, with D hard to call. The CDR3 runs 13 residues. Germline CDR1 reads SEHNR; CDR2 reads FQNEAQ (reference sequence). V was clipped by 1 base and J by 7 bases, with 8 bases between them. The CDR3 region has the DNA TGTGCCAGCAGCTTAGTCCAGAAAAATGAGCAGTTCTTC. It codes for CASSLVQKNEQFF. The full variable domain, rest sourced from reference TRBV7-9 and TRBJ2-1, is DTGVSQNPRHKITKRGQNVTFRCDPISEHNRLYWYRQTLGQGPEFLTYFQNEAQLEKSRLLSDRFSAERPKGSFSTLEIQRTEQGDSAMYLCASSLVQKNEQFFGPGTRLTVL.

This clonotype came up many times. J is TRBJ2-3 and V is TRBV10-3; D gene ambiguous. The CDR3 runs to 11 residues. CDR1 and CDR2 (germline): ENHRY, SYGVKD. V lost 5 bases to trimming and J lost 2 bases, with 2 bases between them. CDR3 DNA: TGTGCCATCAGTTCCACAGATACGCAGTATTTT. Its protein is CAISSTDTQYF.

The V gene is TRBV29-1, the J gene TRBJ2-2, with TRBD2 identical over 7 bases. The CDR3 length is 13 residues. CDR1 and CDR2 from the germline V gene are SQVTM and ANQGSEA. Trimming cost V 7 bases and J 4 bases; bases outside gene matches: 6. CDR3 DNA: TGCAGCGGGGGAGGGCCGAGCACCGGGGAGCTGTTTTTT. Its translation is CSGGGPSTGELFF.

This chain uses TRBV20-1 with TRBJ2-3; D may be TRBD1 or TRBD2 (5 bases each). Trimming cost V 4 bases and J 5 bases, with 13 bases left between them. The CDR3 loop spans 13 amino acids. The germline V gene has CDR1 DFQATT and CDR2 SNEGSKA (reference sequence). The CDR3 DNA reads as TGCAGTGCTACAAGGGACGACCTAGATACGCAGTATTTT. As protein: CSATRDDLDTQYF.

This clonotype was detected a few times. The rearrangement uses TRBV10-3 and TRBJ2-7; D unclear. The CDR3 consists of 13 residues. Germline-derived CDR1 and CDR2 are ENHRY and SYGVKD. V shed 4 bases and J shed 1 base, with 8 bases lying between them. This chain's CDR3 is CAISVGLSYEQYF. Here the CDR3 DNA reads TGTGCCATCAGTGTCGGGTTATCCTACGAGCAGTACTTC.

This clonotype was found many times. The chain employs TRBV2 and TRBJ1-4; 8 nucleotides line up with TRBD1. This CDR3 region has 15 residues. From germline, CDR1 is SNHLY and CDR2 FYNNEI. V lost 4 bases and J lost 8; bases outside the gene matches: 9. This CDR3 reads CASSGGQGRVEKLFF. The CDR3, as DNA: TGTGCCAGCAGTGGAGGACAGGGCCGAGTGGAAAAACTGTTTTTT.

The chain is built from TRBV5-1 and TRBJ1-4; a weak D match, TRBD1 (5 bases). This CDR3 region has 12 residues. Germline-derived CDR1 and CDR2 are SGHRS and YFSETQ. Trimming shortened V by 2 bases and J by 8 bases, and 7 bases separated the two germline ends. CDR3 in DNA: TGCGCCAGCAGCTTCGAGGGGGAAAAACTGTTTTTT. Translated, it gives CASSFEGEKLFF.

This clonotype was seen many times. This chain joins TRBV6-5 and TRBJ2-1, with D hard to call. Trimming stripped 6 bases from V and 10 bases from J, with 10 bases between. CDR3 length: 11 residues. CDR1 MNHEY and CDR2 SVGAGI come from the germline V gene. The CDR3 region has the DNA TGTGCCAGCAGCACCTTGGAGGAGCAGTTCTTC. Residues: CASSTLEEQFF.

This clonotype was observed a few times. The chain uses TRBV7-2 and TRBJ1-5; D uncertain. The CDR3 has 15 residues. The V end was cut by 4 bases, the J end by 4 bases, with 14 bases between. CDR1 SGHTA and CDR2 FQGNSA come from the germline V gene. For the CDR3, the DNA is TGTGCCAGCAGCTCCGGGAACTCGGGGAATCAGCCCCAGCATTTT. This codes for CASSSGNSGNQPQHF.